The 11 T cell receptor beta chains below were found in one sample sequenced in a study of T cell repertoires in cytomegalovirus infection. TCRdb re-analysed the reads in MiXCR, keeping a single row per CDR3 protein. The profile covers some 270,000 distinct CDR3 sequences, with approximately 15% appearing a single time and roughly 50% taken by the ten largest. Input material: CD8+ T cells from PBMCs. The receptors come from a human donor in good health (CMV status not recorded). Some clones in this sample may be carry-over from other donors' samples.

The rearrangement uses TRBV28 and TRBJ2-3; D is unresolved. CDR1 MDHEN and CDR2 SYDVKM come from the germline V gene. CDR3 size: 17 residues. Trimming stripped 1 base from V and 5 bases from J, with 19 bases between. CDR3 DNA: TGTGCCAGCAGTTTATTTAGGGATCAGGCCCGAATAGATACGCAGTATTTT. Translating it yields CASSLFRDQARIDTQYF. Full variable domain (remainder filled in from reference TRBV28 and TRBJ2-3): DVKVTQSSRYLVKRTGEKVFLECVQDMDHENMFWYRQDPGLGLRLIYFSYDVKMKEKGDIPEGYSVSREKKERFSLILESASTNQTSMYLCASSLFRDQARIDTQYFGPGTRLTVL.

The table lists this clonotype with a few counts. The CDR3 here is CASSPISDTGELFF. The CDR3 DNA follows: TGTGCCAGCAGCCCGATTTCGGACACCGGGGAGCTGTTTTTT. This chain joins TRBV7-9 and TRBJ2-2; D not resolved. Trimming shortened V by 5 bases and J by 3 bases, and 10 bases separated the two germline ends. Germline loops: CDR1 SEHNR, CDR2 FQNEAQ (reference sequence). The CDR3 runs 14 residues.

This clonotype was found many times. This chain links TRBV29-1 with TRBJ2-7; perhaps TRBD1 as D (6 bases). Germline assignment: CDR1 SQVTM and CDR2 ANQGSEA. Trimming took off 3 bases at V and 0 bases at J, with 9 bases between the two ends. The CDR3 is 13 residues long. The CDR3, as DNA: TGCAGCGTTGAGAACAGGGACTCCTACGAGCAGTACTTC. Residues: CSVENRDSYEQYF.

The chain recombines TRBV19 with TRBJ2-3; 7 bases match TRBD2. The CDR3 consists of 12 residues. Per germline, CDR1 LNHDA and CDR2 SQIVND (reference sequence). V shed 3 bases, J shed 12 bases, and the junction held 6 bases outside the gene matches. The CDR3 sequence is CASSISGRLQYF. The CDR3 region has the DNA TGTGCCAGTAGTATTTCCGGGAGGCTTCAGTATTTT.

This clonotype was observed many times. This sequence joins TRBV12-3 or TRBV12-4 and TRBJ2-5; possibly TRBD2 for D (7 bases). CDR3 length: 13 residues. Trimming removed 11 bases at V and 7 bases at J, with 20 bases between. The CDR3 region has the DNA TGTGCCTGCCGGGGGGCACTGGACGCGACCCAGTACTTC. Amino acids: CACRGALDATQYF.

This clonotype showed up just a few times. V usage is TRBV9 and J usage is TRBJ1-2; D gene ambiguous. Germline V CDR1 and CDR2: SGDLS, YYNGEE. V lost 5 bases and J lost 7, with 9 bases in between. The CDR3 spans 11 residues. The CDR3 region is CASSRAAGYTF. The CDR3 bases are TGTGCCAGCAGTAGGGCAGCTGGCTACACCTTC.

The CDR3 is CASSYSDRTSSYEQYF. In DNA, the CDR3 is TGTGCCAGCAGTTACTCGGACAGGACTAGCTCCTACGAGCAGTACTTC. The J gene is TRBJ2-7, the V gene TRBV6-6; possibly TRBD1 or TRBD2 for D (7 bases each). Trimming left V 0 bases short and J 0 bases short, with 12 bases between. CDR1 and CDR2 (germline): MNHNY, SVGAGI (reference sequence). This CDR3 is built from 16 residues.

The sample holds many counts of this clonotype. The chain is built from TRBV6-2 or TRBV6-3 and TRBJ1-1; a possible D gene is TRBD1 (5 bases). V shed 4 bases and J shed 3 bases, with 21 bases lying between them. The CDR3 sequence is 17 residues long. Germline-derived CDR1 and CDR2 are MNHEY and SVGEGT. CDR3 residues: CASSLMRQGTRDTEAFF. The CDR3 nucleotides are TGTGCCAGCAGTTTAATGCGGCAGGGAACCAGGGACACTGAAGCTTTCTTT.

This clonotype has just a few counts. The chain carries TRBV5-6 and TRBJ2-7, with unresolved D. Trimming cost V 0 bases and J 3 bases, with 7 bases left between them. CDR1 and CDR2 (germline): SGHDT, YYEEEE. The CDR3 has 13 residues. The CDR3 here is CASSLGFYYEQYF. The CDR3 DNA reads as TGTGCCAGCAGCTTGGGATTCTACTACGAGCAGTACTTC.

The chain recombines TRBV7-9 with TRBJ2-2; 10 bases line up with TRBD2. The germline CDR1 and CDR2 sequences are SEHNR and FQNEAQ (reference sequence). Trimming removed 5 bases from V and 2 bases from J; junction bases left unmatched: 8. CDR3 length: 17 residues. CDR3 amino acids: CASSGPTSGVNTGELFF. CDR3 sequence (DNA): TGTGCCAGCAGCGGACCAACTAGCGGGGTAAACACCGGGGAGCTGTTTTTT.

This clonotype was seen at least ten times. The V call is TRBV6-1, the J call TRBJ1-1, with TRBD1 as a possible D gene (6 bases). V shed 5 bases and J shed 1 base, with 17 bases lying between them. The germline V gene encodes CDR1 MNHNS and CDR2 SASEGT. This CDR3 region has 16 residues. CDR3 nucleotide sequence: TGTGCCAGCAGTTCCCCCGGGGGCGTGGGGAACACTGAAGCTTTCTTT. Translation gives CASSSPGGVGNTEAFF.